This T cell receptor (beta chain) emerged from a study of cytomegalovirus exposure and HLA in healthy donors. This CDR3 contains 14 residues. Looked up from germline, CDR1 is SGHNT and CDR2 is YENEEA. V shed 3 bases and J shed 6 bases, with 9 bases lying between them. The PCR employed 60 Vbeta primers together with 13 Jbeta primers. Sequenced by immunoSEQ multiplex PCR; TCRdb stores in-frame clones only, minus some. Of about 120,000 clones listed, roughly four fifths are singletons. Sequencing was done on a sample of PBMCs. The V call is TRBV11-3, the J call TRBJ1-6; D is uncertain. This clonotype was obtained from a man aged 50-59 years in good health and CMV-seropositive. CDR3 region: CASSFRDPNSPLHF. Here the CDR3 DNA reads TGTGCCAGCAGCTTCCGGGATCCTAATTCACCCCTCCACTTT.